The clone carrying this T cell receptor (beta chain) was seen at least ten times. Its antigen is unknown. Preparation of the TCRbeta library used unique molecular identifiers. One entry per CDR3 protein, called by TCRdb with MiXCR from the PCR reads. Of hundreds of thousands of distinct CDR3 sequences listed, 20% to 30% were seen once; the top ten hold 4% to 6%. The sample belongs to a study of T-cell reconstitution after alpha-beta-depleted transplantation in children. Broader study findings: Hyperexpanded clones declined; after one year, newly produced T cells mostly supplied diversity. The origin of alpha-beta T cells about two months after transplant was reportedly several hundred expanded graft clones.

V lost 1 base and J 6 bases, leaving 12 bases between the germline ends. CDR3 length: 14 residues. In germline, CDR1 is SGHTA, CDR2 FQGNSA. The sequences come from PBMCs, mostly from graft donor cells, collected 360 days after TCRalphabeta/CD19-depleted stem cell transplant. The chain couples TRBV7-2 to TRBJ1-2; D remains unclear. The TCR sequence derives from a female patient between 2 and 15 years old who had a stem cell transplant for congenital amegakaryocytic thrombocytopenia, so the T cells may come from the graft donor. CDR3 in amino acids: CASSLVERGDGYTF. CDR3 nucleotides: TGTGCCAGCAGCTTAGTGGAGCGCGGGGATGGCTACACCTTC.